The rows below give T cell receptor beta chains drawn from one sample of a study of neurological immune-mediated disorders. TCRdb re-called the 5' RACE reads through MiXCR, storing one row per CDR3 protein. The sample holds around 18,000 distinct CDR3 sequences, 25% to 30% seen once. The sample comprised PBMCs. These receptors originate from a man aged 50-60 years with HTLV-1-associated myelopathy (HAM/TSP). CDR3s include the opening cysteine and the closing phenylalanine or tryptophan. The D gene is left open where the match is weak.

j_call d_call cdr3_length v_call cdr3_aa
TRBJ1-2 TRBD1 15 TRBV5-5 CASSLEGQGALGYTF
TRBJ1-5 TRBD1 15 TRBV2 CASSADRGSNQPQHF
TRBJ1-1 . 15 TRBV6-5 CASSYSPLGNTEAFF
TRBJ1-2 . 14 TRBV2 CASRPTRERDGYTF
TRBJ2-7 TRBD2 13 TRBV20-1 CSASPGLAYEQYF
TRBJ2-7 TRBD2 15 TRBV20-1 CSARDRAGGPYEQYF
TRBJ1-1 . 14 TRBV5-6 CASSQIQLNTEAFF
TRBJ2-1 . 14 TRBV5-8 CASSFPISYNEQFF
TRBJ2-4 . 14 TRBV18 CASSPPFARNIQYF
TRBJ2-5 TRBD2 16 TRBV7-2 CASSLGLSGGQVTQYF
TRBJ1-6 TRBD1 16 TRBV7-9 CASSLGQGFYNSPLHF
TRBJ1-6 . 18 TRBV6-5 CASGYTRELTGFNSPLHF
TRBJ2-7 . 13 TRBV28 CASNYPGRYEQYF
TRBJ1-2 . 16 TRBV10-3 CAISESPGQSNYGYTF
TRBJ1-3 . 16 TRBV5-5 CASSLRPAVNGNTIYF
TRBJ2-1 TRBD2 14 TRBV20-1 CSARPSGGANEQFF
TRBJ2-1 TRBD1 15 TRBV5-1 CASSLPTGLINEQFF
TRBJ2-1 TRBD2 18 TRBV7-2 CASSQQGLAGWSYNEQFF
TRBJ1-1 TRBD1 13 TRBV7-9 CAALRDREFEAFF
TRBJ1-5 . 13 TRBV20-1 CSAYGGKDQPQHF
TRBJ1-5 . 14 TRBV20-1 CSASGGFGNQPQHF
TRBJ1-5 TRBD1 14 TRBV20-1 CSARVGDSYQPQHF
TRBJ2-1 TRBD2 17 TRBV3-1 CASSPLSTSGTTGQQFF
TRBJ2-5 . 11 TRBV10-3 CAISEGETQYF
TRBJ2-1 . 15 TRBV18 CASSPVQDAYNEQFF
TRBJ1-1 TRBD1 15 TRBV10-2 CASSGEGQGGTEAFF
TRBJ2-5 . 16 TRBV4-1 CASSQGVTADSETQYF
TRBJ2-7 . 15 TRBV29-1 CSVEDTAQGHYEQYF
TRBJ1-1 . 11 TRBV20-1 CSARDASEAFF
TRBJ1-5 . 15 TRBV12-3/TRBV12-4 CASSLKGIFGQPQHF
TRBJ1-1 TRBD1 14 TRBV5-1 CASSLDRGLGEAFF
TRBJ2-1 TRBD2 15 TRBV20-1 CSATPTSGGYNEQFF
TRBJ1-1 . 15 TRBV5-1 CASSLELGRNTEAFF
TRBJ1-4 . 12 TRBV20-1 CSARDQGQKLFF
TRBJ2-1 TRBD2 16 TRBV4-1 CASSQDFRRSGSPQFF
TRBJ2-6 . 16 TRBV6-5 CASSLTIRAGANVLTF
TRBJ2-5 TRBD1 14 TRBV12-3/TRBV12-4 CASSPTGGQWTQYF
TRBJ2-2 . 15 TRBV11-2 CASSSFSANTGELFF
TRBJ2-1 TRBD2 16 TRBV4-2 CASSQGAGSSYNEQFF
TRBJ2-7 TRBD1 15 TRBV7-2 CASSTGDRRFYEQYF
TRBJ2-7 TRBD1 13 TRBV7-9 CASNPDRGLEQYF
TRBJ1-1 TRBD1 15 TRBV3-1 CASSPEPTGPGEAFF
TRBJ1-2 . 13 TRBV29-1 CSVYQRETYGYTF
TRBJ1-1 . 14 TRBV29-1 CSVNLGREYTEAFF
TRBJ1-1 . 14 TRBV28 CASSFTGSRTEAFF
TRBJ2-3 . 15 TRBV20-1 CSGITTASSTDTQYF
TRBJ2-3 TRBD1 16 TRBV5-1 CASSSQRDRDTDTQYF
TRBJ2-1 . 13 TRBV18 CASSPYEGLGKFF
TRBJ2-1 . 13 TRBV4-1 CASSQPQRDEQFF
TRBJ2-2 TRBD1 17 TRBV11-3 CASSPILGTGGTGELFF
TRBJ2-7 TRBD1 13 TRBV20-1 CSAKQGPSYEQYF
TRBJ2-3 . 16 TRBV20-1 CSARDAGQLRTDTQYF
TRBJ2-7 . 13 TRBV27 CASSHGFSYEQYF
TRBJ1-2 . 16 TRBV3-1 CASSQGGRPWNYGYTF